The following is a TCR beta chain sequence with its context. This clonotype registers as medium-sized (0.01 to 0.1%) by frequency; no count is noted. What antigen it recognizes has not been identified. The data are from a study of CXCR3-negative and CXCR3-positive naive CD8 T cells (dated by TCRdb to the late 2010s). Background for the entire study: In total, approximately 130 million TRB reads were obtained, or roughly 1.5 +/- 0.3 million reads per library. Diversity and physicochemical repertoire analyses covered some ten donors pooled from two independent experiments. Naive subsets from five or six donors and memory cells from 3 donors were included in the TRBV-TRBJ cluster analysis. Beyond this particular receptor, the publication reports: Naive CXCR3-negative and CXCR3-positive cells from the same donor showed similar TRBV-TRBJ usage, whereas memory cells showed distinct patterns. Surface CD5, linked to self-reactivity in mice, was comparable between naive subsets; TCR interaction strength was therefore also inferred from TRB CDR3 physicochemical properties. CXCR3 expression partially decreased after cryopreservation, so most assays used freshly isolated PBMCs. Both naive subsets had comparably high repertoire diversity, while memory CD8+ T cells had much lower repertoire diversity. TRB CDR3s from CXCR3-positive naive cells showed higher hydrophobicity (lower Kidera factor 4), lower energy, and higher strength and volume indices than CXCR3-negative naive cells.

The instrument given in TCRdb is NextSeq 550. The Human TCR Profiling Kit (MiLaboratory) was used to prepare UMI-labeled 5' RACE TRB cDNA libraries. The full amount of extracted RNA was used for cDNA synthesis, and the full amount of resulting cDNA was used for PCR amplification. Libraries were prepared in parallel with an identical number of PCR cycles. The study's own analysis went as follows. With a minimum of two reads required per UMI, MIGEC and MiXCR pulled out about 52,000 +/- 9,100 unique UMI-labeled TRB cDNA molecules from each library. Each library averaged about 37,000 +/- 9,700 functional in-frame TRB CDR3 nucleotide clonotypes without stop codons. After each sample was downsampled to 5000 UMI-labeled TRB molecules, VDJtools was used to calculate diversity metrics such as normalized Shannon-Wiener and Chao1. Clonotype-size-weighted physicochemical properties of the central five CDR3 residues (interaction energy, strength, volume and Kidera factor 4) were computed in VDJtools. After the reads were reprocessed by TCRdb, one entry was made per CDR3 protein sequence, with no DNA. These V and J calls rely on TCRdb rather than the paper's analysis. The sample's own table lists several thousand distinct CDR3 sequences. Just under 2% of the sample goes to the ten largest clones.

Sequences SEHNR (CDR1) and FQNEAQ (CDR2) are obtained from the germline V gene (reference sequence). The CDR3 covers 13 residues, taking in both the cysteine and the phenylalanine. There is no recorded DNA. Each CD8+ T cell subset was flow-sorted in triplicate, and around 320,000 cells per subset were placed directly into RLT lysis buffer. Naive CD8+ T cells were defined stringently as CD45RO-CCR7+CD27+CD95- to exclude memory contaminants. Peripheral blood mononuclear cells were isolated from buffy coats using standard density gradient centrifugation. Naive CXCR3-negative and CXCR3-positive CD8+ T cells were flow-sorted on a FACSAria III. Total RNA was extracted from sorted cells with an RNeasy Mini Kit.

The clonotype was recovered from a human donor in good health. Some clones in this sample may be carry-over from other donors' samples. Here the chain combines TRBV7-9 and TRBJ2-7; TCRdb selects TRBD1, and the lack of DNA leaves this call unchecked. Sequenced sample: naive CXCR3- CD8+ T cells from blood. Explained via the paper, the cell subset or site label denotes: CD45RO-CCR7+CD27+CD95- naive CD8+ T cells lacking CXCR3 (TNR3-). The CDR3 reads as follows: CASSLPGTYEQYF.